The rows below give T cell receptor beta chains drawn from one sample of a study of identical twins. MiXCR, applied by TCRdb to the 5' RACE reads, yields one record per CDR3 protein. The repertoire holds 450,000 or so distinct CDR3 sequences, about 14% seen once, with 0.52% in the top ten. These data are also associated with another study on yellow fever vaccine responses in identical twins.

Source material: CD4+ T cells sorted from blood. Receptor source: a woman younger than 35 in good health. Both conserved end residues are part of each CDR3. The D gene is left open where the match is weak. Clone size is given for some rows only: seen once, a few or many times, or a class if the clone is expanded.

v_gene	j_gene	d_gene	abundance	CDR3nt	CDR3aa
TRBV7-2	TRBJ1-3	TRBD1	NA	TGTGCCAGCAGCTTAGGACAGGGAGCTGGAAACACCATATATTTT	CASSLGQGAGNTIYF
TRBV14	TRBJ2-2	NA	NA	TGTGCCAGCAGCCAGAAATGGGGGGGCGCGAACACCGGGGAGCTGTTTTTT	CASSQKWGGANTGELFF
TRBV6-5	TRBJ2-7	NA	few	TGTGCCAGCAGTTACTCGACTGGGACCCCTCACGAGCAGTACTTC	CASSYSTGTPHEQYF
TRBV5-1	TRBJ2-1	TRBD2	many	TGCGCCAGCAGCTTCCTAGCGGGAGCGGAGAATGAGCAGTTCTTC	CASSFLAGAENEQFF
TRBV20-1	TRBJ2-1	TRBD2	NA	TGCAGTGCGCCCGGGGTGAGCGGGACCTCGGATGAGCAGTTCTTC	CSAPGVSGTSDEQFF
TRBV28	TRBJ2-1	TRBD1	once	TGTGCCAGCAGTCTCCCGGGACAGGGGGTATACAATGAGCAGTTCTTC	CASSLPGQGVYNEQFF
TRBV29-1	TRBJ1-5	NA	NA	TGCAGCGTTGTTTGGGGCAATCAGCCCCAGCATTTT	CSVVWGNQPQHF
TRBV30	TRBJ1-2	TRBD1	NA	TGTGCCTGGAGTCGGACAGGGGCGGGCTACACCTTC	CAWSRTGAGYTF
TRBV30	TRBJ2-3	TRBD1	NA	TGTGCCTGGTCACAGGGGGCGCTGGGAACTAGCACAGATACGCAGTATTTT	CAWSQGALGTSTDTQYF
TRBV6-1	TRBJ2-6	NA	many	TGTGCCAGCAGTCCGCAGGGTGCTGGGGCCAACGTCCTGACTTTC	CASSPQGAGANVLTF
TRBV11-2	TRBJ2-5	TRBD2	NA	TGTGCCAGCAGCTCTAGGATTACAATTGGAGCGGGGGGGGAGACCCAGTACTTC	CASSSRITIGAGGETQYF
TRBV29-1	TRBJ2-7	NA	NA	TGCAGCGCCGGGGCGACAGGTCTGGGGCACGAGCAGTACTTC	CSAGATGLGHEQYF
TRBV29-1	TRBJ2-1	TRBD2	many	TGCAGCGTTGTGGGACTAAACGTTCTAGCGGGAACCTACAATGAGCAGTTCTTC	CSVVGLNVLAGTYNEQFF
TRBV28	TRBJ2-5	NA	few	TGTGCCAGCCGGGACTTCCAGGAAGAGACCCAGTACTTC	CASRDFQEETQYF
TRBV18	TRBJ2-7	NA	NA	TGTGCCAGCTCACCGTTAAGGGACGAGCAGTACTTC	CASSPLRDEQYF
TRBV24-1	TRBJ2-2	NA	NA	TGTGCCACCAGCCCAAACACCGGGGAGCTGTTTTTT	CATSPNTGELFF
TRBV15	TRBJ1-4	NA	many	TGTGCCACCAGCTACGCAGCCGCGGGAGAAAAACTGTTTTTT	CATSYAAAGEKLFF
TRBV28	TRBJ2-7	TRBD1	NA	TGTGCCAGCATCTCCGCCGATGGGACAGGGTTCTACGAGCAGTACTTC	CASISADGTGFYEQYF
TRBV7-3	TRBJ2-1	TRBD2	NA	TGTGCCAGCAGCTTTAAGGCGGGGGGAAGTGAGCAGTTCTTC	CASSFKAGGSEQFF
TRBV19	TRBJ2-5	NA	NA	TGTGCCAGTAGTGTCTCCCGGGGCCCCTGGAAGACCCAGTACTTC	CASSVSRGPWKTQYF
TRBV4-3	TRBJ2-1	TRBD2	NA	TGCGCCAGCAGCCAAGGAGCGGGAGGGCTCGGTGAGCAGTTCTTC	CASSQGAGGLGEQFF
TRBV5-1	TRBJ2-5	TRBD2	NA	TGCGCCAGCAGCTTCACGGGGGGGGTAGATGAGACCCAGTACTTC	CASSFTGGVDETQYF
TRBV6-2/TRBV6-3	TRBJ2-1	TRBD2	NA	TGTGCCAGCAACTATGGTCAGCGGGAGGGCCGGAATGAGCAGTTCTTC	CASNYGQREGRNEQFF
TRBV18	TRBJ1-4	NA	many	TGTGCCAGCTCTACAGGGCCAACTAATGAAAAACTGTTTTTT	CASSTGPTNEKLFF
TRBV7-2	TRBJ1-1	NA	NA	TGTGCCAGCAGCTTGGGTTCGGTTTTATACACTGAAGCTTTCTTT	CASSLGSVLYTEAFF
TRBV20-1	TRBJ2-7	TRBD2	NA	TGCTGTGCTAGAGATGTTGGGGGGGTTTCCTCCTACGAGCAGTACTTC	CCARDVGGVSSYEQYF
TRBV7-6	TRBJ2-3	TRBD2	NA	TGTGCCAGCAGCCCGTCCGGGGCGGGGGGTCATACGCAGTATTTT	CASSPSGAGGHTQYF
TRBV20-1	TRBJ2-1	NA	few	TGCAGTGCTGGGGGGACGGCAGGTGAGCAGTTCTTC	CSAGGTAGEQFF
TRBV5-1	TRBJ2-7	TRBD2	NA	TGCGCCAGCAGCTTGGAGCCTAGCGGGGACTACGAGCAGTACTTC	CASSLEPSGDYEQYF